This T cell receptor (beta chain) was documented in a study of blood T cell repertoires in COVID-19. Study context: Samples of COVID-19 (acute and convalescent) were obtained from the United States, Italy and Spain.

In the original analysis: Amplification from reference gene primers served as the basis for estimated nucleated cell counts. Using immunoSEQ multiplex PCR, the repertoire was profiled, and TCRdb retains in-frame clones only, with some absent. V, J and clone size derive from that table, while D and trimming were established from the DNA sequence. Here the sample spans about 480,000 clones, 70% to 90% being singletons. This CDR3 has 17 residues. V trimming: 0 bases; J trimming: 5 bases; junction bases outside the gene matches: 12. Germline V gene sequence: CDR1 MGHDK, CDR2 SYGVNS. The sequencing input was peripheral blood. This chain uses TRBV25-1 with TRBJ2-7; 8 positions agree with TRBD1. This TCR came from a woman aged 45-65 years with COVID-19, enrolled during active disease. CDR3: CASSEYIGTGRVDEQYF. The CDR3 nucleotides are TGTGCCAGCAGTGAATATATCGGGACAGGCAGGGTGGACGAGCAGTACTTC.